The next 27 T cell receptor beta chains were all read from a single sample in a study of T cells after yellow fever vaccination. TCRdb independently ran MiXCR on the 5' RACE reads; one entry per CDR3 protein. Of approximately 600,000 distinct CDR3 sequences in the sample, approximately 13% were seen once. The material was PBMCs, obtained on the day of the yellow fever booster vaccination. The receptors here all came from a man younger than 45 who received the YFV17D yellow fever vaccine.

The J gene is TRBJ2-5, the V gene TRBV20-1; 9 nucleotides agree with TRBD2. Trimming removed 4 bases from V and 1 base from J; junction bases left unmatched: 4. Germline V gene lookup returns CDR1 DFQATT and CDR2 SNEGSKA (reference sequence). The CDR3 length is 14 residues. CDR3 in DNA: TGCAGTGCTATAGCGGGAGTTCCCCAAGAGACCCAGTACTTC. It yields the protein CSAIAGVPQETQYF.

This clonotype has a handful of counts. This chain joins TRBV9 and TRBJ2-2; 8 positions agree with TRBD2. The CDR3 length is 17 residues. CDR1 and CDR2 (germline): SGDLS, YYNGEE. Trimming removed 4 bases from V and 5 bases from J; junction bases left unmatched: 13. The CDR3 nucleotides read TGTGCCAGCAGCTTCCCACCGTTGGTAGCGGGGACCGGGGAGCTGTTTTTT. It encodes CASSFPPLVAGTGELFF.

This clonotype has more than one count but fewer than ten. This sequence joins TRBV9 and TRBJ2-5, with 8 nucleotides matching TRBD1. This CDR3 is 16 amino acids long. Per germline, CDR1 SGDLS and CDR2 YYNGEE. The trim removed 0 bases at V and 5 bases at J, leaving 9 bases unmatched. This CDR3 reads CASSVDGQGAMETQYF. CDR3 nucleotide sequence: TGTGCCAGCAGCGTAGATGGGCAGGGGGCGATGGAGACCCAGTACTTC.

This clonotype has a count of ten or more. DNA for the CDR3: TGCAGCGTTAGGACCAGCTCCTACGAGCAGTACTTC. Amino acids: CSVRTSSYEQYF. The chain employs TRBV29-1 and TRBJ2-7; D call uncertain. The CDR3 totals 12 residues. The V gene lost 5 bases and the J gene lost 0 bases, with 8 bases spanning the gap. Germline assignment: CDR1 SQVTM and CDR2 ANQGSEA.

This chain uses TRBV7-2 with TRBJ1-5, with D perhaps TRBD1 (5 bases). V gave up 5 bases and J gave up 0 bases, with 11 bases separating them. Looked up from germline, CDR1 is SGHTA and CDR2 is FQGNSA. This CDR3 has 15 amino acids. CDR3 in amino acids: CASSLTAHSNQPQHF. The CDR3 DNA is TGTGCCAGCAGCCTGACAGCCCATAGCAATCAGCCCCAGCATTTT.

This clonotype occurred many times. The chain has TRBV20-1 and TRBJ2-1; D call uncertain. Deletions cut 3 bases from V and 0 bases from J, with 18 bases between. The CDR3 spans 17 residues. CDR1 and CDR2 from the germline V gene are DFQATT and SNEGSKA (reference sequence). Written as DNA, the CDR3 is TGCAGTGCTAGGGGTACGGTGCTGGGCAGCTCCTACAATGAGCAGTTCTTC. This codes for CSARGTVLGSSYNEQFF.

The chain recombines TRBV5-4 with TRBJ2-2; D might be TRBD1 or TRBD2, each matching 5 bases. The ends were cut back, 5 bases at V and 1 base at J, with 15 bases in the middle. Germline V gene lookup returns CDR1 SGHNT and CDR2 YYREEE (reference sequence). This CDR3 is built from 16 residues. CDR3 nucleotides: TGTGCCAGCAGTCCCCAGAGGGGAGTGAACACCGGGGAGCTGTTTTTT. This translates into CASSPQRGVNTGELFF.

The rearrangement joins TRBV19 to TRBJ1-1, with TRBD1 matching 7 bases. CDR1 and CDR2 (germline): LNHDA, SQIVND (reference sequence). V trimming: 4 bases; J trimming: 4 bases; junction bases outside the gene matches: 3. The CDR3 runs 13 residues. The CDR3 region has the DNA TGTGCCAGTAGTACATCAGGGGGCACTGAAGCTTTCTTT. This encodes CASSTSGGTEAFF.

The sample holds a few counts of this clonotype. The rearrangement uses TRBV20-1 and TRBJ1-3, with no clear D. The CDR3 spans 17 residues. V shed 0 bases and J shed 0 bases, with 15 bases lying between them. Germline assignment: CDR1 DFQATT and CDR2 SNEGSKA (reference sequence). The CDR3 here is CSARDSVRGYSGNTIYF. CDR3 coding DNA: TGCAGTGCTAGAGATTCGGTCCGAGGATACTCTGGAAACACCATATATTTT.

This chain uses TRBV5-1 with TRBJ2-1; a possible D gene is TRBD2 (6 bases). This CDR3 region has 15 residues. V was shortened by 7 bases and J by 0 bases, with 14 bases between the two germline ends. In germline, CDR1 is SGHRS, CDR2 YFSETQ. CDR3 residues: CASGIKTSSYNEQFF. The CDR3 DNA reads as TGCGCCAGCGGAATTAAGACTAGCTCCTACAATGAGCAGTTCTTC.

The genes are TRBV24-1 and TRBJ1-1; a weak D match, TRBD1 (5 bases). The CDR3 contains 12 residues. Trimming took off 1 base at V and 10 bases at J, with 9 bases between the two ends. CDR1 and CDR2 (germline): KGHDR, SFDVKD. CDR3 bases: TGTGCCACCAGTGATTTCGGGGGGAGAGCTTTCTTT. Translation gives CATSDFGGRAFF.

This clonotype was detected a few times. The chain has TRBV6-2 or TRBV6-3 and TRBJ2-1, with 7 bases fitting TRBD2. The CDR3 spans 14 residues. Germline V gene data show CDR1 as MNHEY and CDR2 as SVGEGT. V gave up 5 bases and J gave up 6 bases; unmatched junction bases: 7. CDR3 DNA: TGTGCCAGCAGTACGAGCGGGACCCTCAATGAGCAGTTCTTC. This gives the protein CASSTSGTLNEQFF.

The rearrangement uses TRBV20-1 and TRBJ1-2, with D tentatively TRBD1 (5 bases). The CDR3 sequence is 13 residues long. V lost 6 bases and J 3 bases, leaving 14 bases between the germline ends. Germline-derived CDR1 and CDR2 are DFQATT and SNEGSKA (reference sequence). CDR3 sequence: CSAGGGSHYGYTF. The CDR3 nucleotides read TGCAGTGCGGGGGGAGGAAGTCACTATGGCTACACCTTC.

This clonotype appeared a few times. The J gene is TRBJ2-6, the V gene TRBV20-1, with 9 bases lining up with TRBD1. This CDR3 has 16 residues. Per germline, CDR1 DFQATT and CDR2 SNEGSKA (reference sequence). V shed 7 bases, J shed 2 bases, and the junction held 9 bases outside the gene matches. DNA of the CDR3: TGCAGTGTACCGGGACAGGGAAAGGCTGGGGCCAACGTCCTGACTTTC. This encodes CSVPGQGKAGANVLTF.

The CDR3 DNA reads as TGTGCCAGCAGCTTGGGCTGGGATCAGCCCCAGCATTTT. Its translation is CASSLGWDQPQHF. The rearrangement joins TRBV5-6 to TRBJ1-5; D is uncertain. This CDR3 spans 13 amino acids. Trimming left V 0 bases short and J 5 bases short, with 6 bases between. Germline V gene sequence: CDR1 SGHDT, CDR2 YYEEEE.

In its sample, this clonotype was seen many times. The chain recombines TRBV7-2 with TRBJ2-2; D unresolved. CDR1 is SGHTA, CDR2 FQGNSA, per germline. CDR3 size: 15 residues. V was pared by 5 bases and J by 3 bases, with 13 bases between. This chain's CDR3 is CASSRDLRHTGELFF. The CDR3 nucleotides are TGTGCCAGCAGCCGAGACCTCCGCCACACCGGGGAGCTGTTTTTT.

The genes are TRBV4-3 and TRBJ2-1; unclear D gene. V gave up 0 bases and J gave up 2 bases, with 5 bases separating them. Germline V gives CDR1 LGHNA, CDR2 YSLEER. The CDR3 covers 14 residues. The CDR3 loop reads CASSQEGPYNEQFF. For the CDR3, the DNA is TGCGCCAGCAGCCAAGAGGGCCCCTACAATGAGCAGTTCTTC.

This clonotype appeared a few times. V is TRBV7-9 and J is TRBJ2-1, with 7 positions matching TRBD2. This CDR3 has 14 residues. With 5 bases clipped from V and 5 bases from J, the junction kept 6 bases outside the gene matches. Germline V lookup: CDR1 SEHNR, CDR2 FQNEAQ (reference sequence). CDR3 in amino acids: CASSDRLADNEQFF. CDR3 nucleotide sequence: TGTGCCAGCAGCGACCGTCTAGCGGACAATGAGCAGTTCTTC.

The rearrangement joins TRBV5-6 to TRBJ2-5; D is undetermined. V lost 0 bases, J lost 2 bases, and 11 bases lay in between. Germline-derived CDR1 and CDR2 are SGHDT and YYEEEE. This CDR3 has 15 amino acids. The CDR3 sequence: CASSLGGAFQETQYF. The CDR3 DNA is TGTGCCAGCAGCTTGGGCGGAGCTTTTCAAGAGACCCAGTACTTC. Based on the CDR3 plus reference TRBV5-6 and TRBJ2-5, the full variable domain is DAGVTQSPTHLIKTRGQQVTLRCSPKSGHDTVSWYQQALGQGPQFIFQYYEEEERQRGNFPDRFSGHQFPNYSSELNVNALLLGDSALYLCASSLGGAFQETQYFGPGTRLLVL.

Here the CDR3 DNA reads TGTGCCAGCAGTGGAGGGACCTCGGGGTTCTTC. Its translation is CASSGGTSGFF. The rearrangement links TRBV12-3 or TRBV12-4 to TRBJ2-1; D possibly corresponds to TRBD2 (6 bases). The CDR3 covers 11 residues. V was trimmed by 5 bases and J by 15 bases, leaving 14 bases between them.

The rearrangement joins TRBV19 to TRBJ1-2; the D gene is possibly TRBD1 (6 bases). CDR1 LNHDA and CDR2 SQIVND come from the germline V gene (reference sequence). CDR3 size: 15 residues. Trimming stripped 6 bases from V and 0 bases from J, with 14 bases between. CDR3 sequence reads: CASSTVTGTNYGYTF. CDR3 DNA sequence: TGTGCCAGTAGCACTGTGACAGGAACTAACTATGGCTACACCTTC. Full variable domain (remainder filled in from reference TRBV19 and TRBJ1-2): DGGITQSPKYLFRKEGQNVTLSCEQNLNHDAMYWYRQDPGQGLRLIYYSQIVNDFQKGDIAEGYSVSREKKESFPLTVTSAQKNPTAFYLCASSTVTGTNYGYTFGSGTRLTVV.

The chain carries TRBV5-1 and TRBJ2-7; D is tentatively TRBD1 or TRBD2 (5 bases each). CDR3 length: 13 residues. V lost 4 bases to trimming and J lost 0 bases, with 8 bases between them. Looked up from germline, CDR1 is SGHRS and CDR2 is YFSETQ. CDR3 amino acids: CASSGTVSYEQYF. CDR3 nucleotides: TGCGCCAGCAGCGGGACCGTCTCCTACGAGCAGTACTTC.

V and J are TRBV14 and TRBJ2-1, with 8 bases identical to TRBD2. The germline CDR1 and CDR2 sequences are SGHDN and FVKESK. CDR3 length: 15 residues. V lost 4 bases and J lost 8; bases outside the gene matches: 10. Written as DNA, the CDR3 is TGTGCCAGCAGCCCCCTCCGGGAGGGCCTAGATGAGCAGTTCTTC. Amino acids: CASSPLREGLDEQFF.

This clonotype was seen at least ten times. The rearrangement links TRBV15 to TRBJ1-5; D perhaps matches TRBD1 (5 bases). From germline, CDR1 is LNHNV and CDR2 YYDKDF (reference sequence). V lost 0 bases, J lost 1 base, and 7 bases lay in between. The CDR3 covers 15 residues. Here the CDR3 reads CATSRDPGSNQPQHF. In DNA form, the CDR3 reads TGTGCCACCAGCAGAGATCCAGGGAGCAATCAGCCCCAGCATTTT. The full variable domain, in which reference TRBV15 and TRBJ1-5 provide the parts outside the CDR3, is DAMVIQNPRYQVTQFGKPVTLSCSQTLNHNVMYWYQQKSSQAPKLLFHYYDKDFNNEADTPDNFQSRRPNTSFCFLDIRSPGLGDTAMYLCATSRDPGSNQPQHFGDGTRLSIL.

The CDR3 DNA is TGTGCCAGCATACGATCTGGAAACACCATATATTTT. It translates to CASIRSGNTIYF. The chain combines TRBV2 with TRBJ1-3; D is unclear. V lost 7 bases to trimming and J lost 1 base, with 5 bases between them. The CDR3 is made up of 12 amino acids. In germline, CDR1 is SNHLY, CDR2 FYNNEI.

The table lists this clonotype with a few counts. V gene TRBV5-5 combines with J gene TRBJ1-1; D is unresolved. The germline CDR1 and CDR2 sequences are SGHKS and YYEKEE (reference sequence). V lost 0 bases and J lost 4, with 10 bases in between. The CDR3 length is 14 residues. The DNA for the CDR3 is TGTGCCAGCAGCTTGGAGTGGGCTGGCACTGAAGCTTTCTTT. It yields the protein CASSLEWAGTEAFF.

The V and J genes are TRBV5-1 and TRBJ2-7, with D unclear. The germline CDR1 and CDR2 sequences are SGHRS and YFSETQ. The CDR3 length is 12 residues. Trimming cost V 6 bases and J 5 bases, with 12 bases left between them. CDR3 sequence reads: CASTNQVHEQYF. The CDR3 nucleotides are TGCGCCAGCACCAACCAGGTCCACGAGCAGTACTTC.